This T cell receptor (beta chain) was observed in a study of T cell changes during pregnancy in multiple sclerosis. Looked up from germline, CDR1 is SGDLS and CDR2 is YYNGEE. The CDR3 spans 14 residues. Germline trimming cut 1 base from V and 7 bases from J; bases unmatched to any gene: 2. The protocol was immunoSEQ multiplex PCR, while the TCRdb copy is restricted to in-frame clones and leaves out a portion. The table has 50,000 or so clones, roughly 92% seen once. The source of this sequence is a female donor with multiple sclerosis, enrolled in a pregnancy study. Sequenced here: CD4+ T cells from peripheral blood mononuclear cells, sampled in the third trimester of pregnancy. The V call is TRBV9, the J call TRBJ1-6; TRBD1 agrees at 7 bases. In DNA, the CDR3 is TGTGCCAGCAGCGTAAAGACAGGGAATTCACCCCTCCACTTT. Translation gives CASSVKTGNSPLHF. Filled out from reference TRBV9 and TRBJ1-6, the complete variable domain reads DSGVTQTPKHLITATGQRVTLRCSPRSGDLSVYWYQQSLDQGLQFLIQYYNGEERAKGNILERFSAQQFPDLHSELNLSSLELGDSALYFCASSVKTGNSPLHFGNGTRLTVT.